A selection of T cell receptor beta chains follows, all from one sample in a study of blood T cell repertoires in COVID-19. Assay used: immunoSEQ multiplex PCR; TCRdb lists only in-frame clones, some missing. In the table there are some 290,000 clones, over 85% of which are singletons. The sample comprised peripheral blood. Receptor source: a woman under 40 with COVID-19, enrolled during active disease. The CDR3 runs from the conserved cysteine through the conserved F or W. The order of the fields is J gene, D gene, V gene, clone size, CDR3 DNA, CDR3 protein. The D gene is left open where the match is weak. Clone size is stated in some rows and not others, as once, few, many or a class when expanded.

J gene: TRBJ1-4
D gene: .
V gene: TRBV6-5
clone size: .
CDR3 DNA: TGTGCCAGCCTGGGGGGTAATTATGAAAAACTGTTTTTT
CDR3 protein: CASLGGNYEKLFF

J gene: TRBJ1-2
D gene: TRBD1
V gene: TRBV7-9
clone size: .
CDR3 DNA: TGTGCCAGCAGCTTCCAAGGGGACAGGGCTGACTACACCTTC
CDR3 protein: CASSFQGDRADYTF

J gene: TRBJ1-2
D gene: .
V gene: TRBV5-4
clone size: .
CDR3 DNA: TGTGCCACAGGGGCCGGGCTACATGGCTACACCTTC
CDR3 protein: CATGAGLHGYTF

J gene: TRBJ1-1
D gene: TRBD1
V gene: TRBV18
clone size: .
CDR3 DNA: TGTGCCAGCTCACCAGGGACAGGATTCAACACTGAAGCTTTCTTT
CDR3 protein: CASSPGTGFNTEAFF

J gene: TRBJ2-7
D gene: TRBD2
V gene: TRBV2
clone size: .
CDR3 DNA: TGTGCCAGCAGGAGGACTAGCGGGGGCTACGAGCAGTACTTC
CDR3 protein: CASRRTSGGYEQYF

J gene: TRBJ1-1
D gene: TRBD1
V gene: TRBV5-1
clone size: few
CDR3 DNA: TGCGCCAGTGCGACAGGGTTGAACACTGAAGCTTTCTTT
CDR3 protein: CASATGLNTEAFF

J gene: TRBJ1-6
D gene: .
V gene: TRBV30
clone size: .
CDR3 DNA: TGTGCCTGGAGTAGGGGGATTAGGGCTAATTCACCCCTCCACTTT
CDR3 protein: CAWSRGIRANSPLHF

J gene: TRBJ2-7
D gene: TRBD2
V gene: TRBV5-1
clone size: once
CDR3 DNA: TGCGCCAGCAGCCTAGGACTAGCGGGGGGCCCTTACGAGCAGTACTTC
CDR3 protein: CASSLGLAGGPYEQYF

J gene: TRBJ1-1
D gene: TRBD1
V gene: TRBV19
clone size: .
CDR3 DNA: TGTGCCAGTAGTTCGGGACAGGGGGTAACTGAAGCTTTCTTT
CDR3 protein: CASSSGQGVTEAFF

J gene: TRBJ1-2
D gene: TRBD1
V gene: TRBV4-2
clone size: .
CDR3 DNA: TGTGCCAGCAGCCAGGCCGGGACAGGGGGGGACTATGGCTACACCTTC
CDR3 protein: CASSQAGTGGDYGYTF

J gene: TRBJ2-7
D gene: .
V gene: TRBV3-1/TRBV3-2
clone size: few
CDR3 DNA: TGTGCCAGCAGTTCGACTAGAACCTACGAGCAGTACTTC
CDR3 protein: CASSSTRTYEQYF

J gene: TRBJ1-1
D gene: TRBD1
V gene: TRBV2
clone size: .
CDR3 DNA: TGTGCCAGCAGTACCGGGACAGCTATTGAAGCTTTCTTT
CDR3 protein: CASSTGTAIEAFF

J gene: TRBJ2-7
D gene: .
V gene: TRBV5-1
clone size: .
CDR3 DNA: TGCGCCAGCAGTGGAGGGAAGTACGAGCAGTACTTC
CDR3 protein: CASSGGKYEQYF

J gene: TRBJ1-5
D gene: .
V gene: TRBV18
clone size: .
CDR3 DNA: TGTGCCAGCTCAGAAGTTGCAGTCTTCAGGCCCCAGCATTTT
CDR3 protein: CASSEVAVFRPQHF

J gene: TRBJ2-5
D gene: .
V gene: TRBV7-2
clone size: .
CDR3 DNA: TGTGCCAGCAGCCTGGACAGGGAGGGGACCCAGTACTTC
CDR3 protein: CASSLDREGTQYF

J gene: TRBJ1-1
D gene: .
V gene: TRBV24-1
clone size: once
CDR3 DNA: TGTGCCACCAGTGACCCCAGGGTCCGGAACACTGAAGCTTTCTTT
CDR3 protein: CATSDPRVRNTEAFF

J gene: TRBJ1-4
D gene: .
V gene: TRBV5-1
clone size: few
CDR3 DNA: TGCGCCAGCAGCTGGGACCGACAGGAGCTAAATGAAAAACTGTTTTTT
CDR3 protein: CASSWDRQELNEKLFF